This TCR beta chain was profiled in a study of cytomegalovirus exposure and HLA in healthy donors. Points from the study as a whole: The study labeled fewer than 200 TCR beta chains cytomegalovirus-associated.

Primers included in the PCR were 60 Vbeta and 13 Jbeta primers. Libraries were prepared by immunoSEQ multiplex PCR; TCRdb keeps only in-frame clonotypes and omits some of them. This sample's table reports about 52,000 clones. V gave up 4 bases and J gave up 2 bases; unmatched junction bases: 7. This CDR3 has 16 residues. Germline V gene data show CDR1 as MDHEN and CDR2 as SYDVKM. As regards this clone: Its cognate antigen is unknown.

The chain couples TRBV28 to TRBJ2-7; 11 bases are shared with TRBD1. The source is a woman between 50 and 59 years old in good health and CMV-seropositive. Sequences were obtained from PBMCs. The CDR3 reads CASSSLGQGAAYEQYF. The CDR3 coding sequence is TGTGCCAGCAGTTCGCTAGGACAGGGGGCCGCCTACGAGCAGTACTTC. Based on the CDR3 plus reference TRBV28 and TRBJ2-7, the full variable domain is DVKVTQSSRYLVKRTGEKVFLECVQDMDHENMFWYRQDPGLGLRLIYFSYDVKMKEKGDIPEGYSVSREKKERFSLILESASTNQTSMYLCASSSLGQGAAYEQYFGPGTRLTVT.